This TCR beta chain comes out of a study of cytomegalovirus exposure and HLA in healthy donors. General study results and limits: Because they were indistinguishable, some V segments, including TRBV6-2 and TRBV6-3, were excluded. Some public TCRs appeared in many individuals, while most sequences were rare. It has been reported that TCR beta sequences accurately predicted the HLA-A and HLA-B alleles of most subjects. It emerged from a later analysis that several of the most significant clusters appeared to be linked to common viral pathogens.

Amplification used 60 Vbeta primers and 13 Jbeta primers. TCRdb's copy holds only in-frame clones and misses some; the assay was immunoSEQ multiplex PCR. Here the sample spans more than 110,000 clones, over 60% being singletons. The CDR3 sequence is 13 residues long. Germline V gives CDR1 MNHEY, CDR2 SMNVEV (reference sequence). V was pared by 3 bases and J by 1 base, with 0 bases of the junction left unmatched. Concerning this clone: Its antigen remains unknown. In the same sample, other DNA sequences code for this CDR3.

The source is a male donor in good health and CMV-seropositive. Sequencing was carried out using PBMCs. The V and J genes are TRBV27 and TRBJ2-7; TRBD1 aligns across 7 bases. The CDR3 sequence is CASSLTGSYEQYF. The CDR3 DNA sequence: TGTGCCAGCAGTTTGACAGGGTCCTACGAGCAGTACTTC.